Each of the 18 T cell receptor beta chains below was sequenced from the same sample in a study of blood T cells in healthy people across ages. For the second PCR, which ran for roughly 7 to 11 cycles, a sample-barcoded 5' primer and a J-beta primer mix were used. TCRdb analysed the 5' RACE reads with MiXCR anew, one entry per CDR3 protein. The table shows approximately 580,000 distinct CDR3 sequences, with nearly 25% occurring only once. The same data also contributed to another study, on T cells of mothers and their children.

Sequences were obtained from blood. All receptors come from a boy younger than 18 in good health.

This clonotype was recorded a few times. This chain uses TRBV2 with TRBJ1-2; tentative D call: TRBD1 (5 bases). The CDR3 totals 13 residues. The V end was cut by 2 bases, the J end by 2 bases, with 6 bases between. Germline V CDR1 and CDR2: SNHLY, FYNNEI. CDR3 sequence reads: CASSEWDNYGYTF. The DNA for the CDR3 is TGTGCCAGCAGTGAATGGGACAACTATGGCTACACCTTC.

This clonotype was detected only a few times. The CDR3, as DNA: TGTGCCAGCAGCTTAGCCGGGACAGGGGTCGAGCAGTACTTC. Translated, it gives CASSLAGTGVEQYF. V is TRBV11-3 and J is TRBJ2-5, with TRBD1 matching 10 bases. With the DNA end fitting TRBJ2-7 better, the J assignment may be wrong. Germline loops: CDR1 SGHNT, CDR2 YENEEA. The CDR3 length is 14 residues.

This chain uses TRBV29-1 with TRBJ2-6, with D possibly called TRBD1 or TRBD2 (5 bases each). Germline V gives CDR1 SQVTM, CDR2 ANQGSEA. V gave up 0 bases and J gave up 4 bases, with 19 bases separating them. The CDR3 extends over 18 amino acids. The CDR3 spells CSVEDGLNQGYGANVLTF. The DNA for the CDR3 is TGCAGCGTTGAAGATGGACTTAATCAGGGTTACGGGGCCAACGTCCTGACTTTC.

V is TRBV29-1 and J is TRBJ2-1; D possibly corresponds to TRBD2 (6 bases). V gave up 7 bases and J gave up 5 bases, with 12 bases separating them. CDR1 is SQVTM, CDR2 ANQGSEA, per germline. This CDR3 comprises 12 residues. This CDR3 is CSGEDQNNEQFF. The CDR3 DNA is TGCAGCGGGGAGGACCAGAACAATGAGCAGTTCTTC.

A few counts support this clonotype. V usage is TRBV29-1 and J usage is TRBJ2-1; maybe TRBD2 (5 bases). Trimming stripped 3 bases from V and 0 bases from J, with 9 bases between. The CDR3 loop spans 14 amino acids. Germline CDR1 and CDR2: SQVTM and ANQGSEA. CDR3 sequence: CSVDRRSSYNEQFF. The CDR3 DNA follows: TGCAGCGTTGACCGGAGGAGCTCCTACAATGAGCAGTTCTTC.

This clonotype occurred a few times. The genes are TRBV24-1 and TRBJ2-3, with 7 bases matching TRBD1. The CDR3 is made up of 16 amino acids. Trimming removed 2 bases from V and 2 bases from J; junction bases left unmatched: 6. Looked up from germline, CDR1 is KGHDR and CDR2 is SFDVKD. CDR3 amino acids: CATSDSETGFTDTQYF. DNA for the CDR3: TGTGCCACCAGTGATTCAGAGACAGGGTTCACAGATACGCAGTATTTT.

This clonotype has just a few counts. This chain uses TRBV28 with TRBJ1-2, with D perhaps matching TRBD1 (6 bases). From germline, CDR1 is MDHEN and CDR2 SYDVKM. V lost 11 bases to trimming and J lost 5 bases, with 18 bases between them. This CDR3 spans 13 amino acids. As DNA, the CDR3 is TGTGCCGCGACGGCGGACAGCATTTATGGCTACACCTTC. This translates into CAATADSIYGYTF.

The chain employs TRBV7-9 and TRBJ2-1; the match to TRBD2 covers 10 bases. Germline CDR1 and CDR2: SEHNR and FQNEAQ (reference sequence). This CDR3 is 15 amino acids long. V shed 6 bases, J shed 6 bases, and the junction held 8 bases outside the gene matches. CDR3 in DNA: TGTGCCAGCAGTCAGCGGGGGGGTTGGATCAATGAGCAGTTCTTC. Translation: CASSQRGGWINEQFF.

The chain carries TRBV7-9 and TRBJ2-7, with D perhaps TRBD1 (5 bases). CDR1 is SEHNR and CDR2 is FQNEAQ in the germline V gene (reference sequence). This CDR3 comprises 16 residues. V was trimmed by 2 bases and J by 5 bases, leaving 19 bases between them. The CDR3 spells CASSLPDSSQFHEQYF. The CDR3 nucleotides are TGTGCCAGCAGCTTACCCGACAGTTCTCAGTTCCACGAGCAGTACTTC.

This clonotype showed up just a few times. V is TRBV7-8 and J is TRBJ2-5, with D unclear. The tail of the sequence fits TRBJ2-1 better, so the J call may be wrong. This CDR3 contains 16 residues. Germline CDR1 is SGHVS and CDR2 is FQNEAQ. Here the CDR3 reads CASSLPPGEVLDEQFF. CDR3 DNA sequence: TGTGCCAGCAGCTTACCGCCAGGAGAGGTGTTAGATGAGCAGTTCTTC.

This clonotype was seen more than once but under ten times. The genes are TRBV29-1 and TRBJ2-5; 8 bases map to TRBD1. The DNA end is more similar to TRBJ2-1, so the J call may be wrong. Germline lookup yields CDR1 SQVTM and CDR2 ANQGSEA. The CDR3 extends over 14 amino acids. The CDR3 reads CSVDPGRGLDGQFF. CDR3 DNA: TGCAGCGTTGACCCTGGCAGGGGGCTCGATGGGCAGTTCTTC.

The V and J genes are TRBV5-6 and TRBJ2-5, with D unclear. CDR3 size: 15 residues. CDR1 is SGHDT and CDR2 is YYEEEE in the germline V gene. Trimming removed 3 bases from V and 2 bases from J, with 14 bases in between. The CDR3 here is CASSWSPPKQETQYF. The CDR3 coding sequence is TGTGCCAGCAGCTGGTCCCCTCCGAAACAAGAGACCCAGTACTTC.

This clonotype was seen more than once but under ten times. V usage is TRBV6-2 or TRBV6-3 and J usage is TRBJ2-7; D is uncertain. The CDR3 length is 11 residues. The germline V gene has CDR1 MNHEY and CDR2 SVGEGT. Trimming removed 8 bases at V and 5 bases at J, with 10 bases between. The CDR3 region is CASQNWDEQYF. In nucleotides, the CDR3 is TGTGCCAGCCAAAATTGGGACGAGCAGTACTTC.

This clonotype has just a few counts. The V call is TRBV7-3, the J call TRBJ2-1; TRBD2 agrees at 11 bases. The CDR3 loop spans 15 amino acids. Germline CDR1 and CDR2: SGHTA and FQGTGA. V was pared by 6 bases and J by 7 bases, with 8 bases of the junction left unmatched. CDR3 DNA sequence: TGTGCCAGCAGTTCGGGACTAGCGGACTCTAATGAGCAGTTCTTC. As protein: CASSSGLADSNEQFF.

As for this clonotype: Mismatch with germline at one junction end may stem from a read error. The CDR3 DNA sequence: TGTGCCAGCAGCTTGGCCTTCGGATTTAACTACGGCTACACCTTC. This translates into CASSLAFGFNYGYTF. The rearrangement uses TRBV5-6 and TRBJ1-2; D ambiguous. This CDR3 has 15 residues. CDR1 and CDR2 (germline): SGHDT, YYEEEE.

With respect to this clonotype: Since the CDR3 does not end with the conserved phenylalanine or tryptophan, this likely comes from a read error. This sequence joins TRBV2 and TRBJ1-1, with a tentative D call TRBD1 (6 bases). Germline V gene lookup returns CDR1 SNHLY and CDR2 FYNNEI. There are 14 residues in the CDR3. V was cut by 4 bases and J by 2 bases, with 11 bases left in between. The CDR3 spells CASSVYRVNTEAFS. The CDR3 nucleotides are TGTGCCAGCAGTGTATACAGGGTAAACACTGAAGCTTTCTCT.

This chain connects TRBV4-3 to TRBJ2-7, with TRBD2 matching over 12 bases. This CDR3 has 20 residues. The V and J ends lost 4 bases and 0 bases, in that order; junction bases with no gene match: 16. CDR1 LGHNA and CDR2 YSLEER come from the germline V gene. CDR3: CASSPRLAGAPSESSYEQYF. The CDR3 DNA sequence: TGCGCCAGCAGCCCCCGACTAGCGGGGGCCCCCTCCGAAAGCTCCTACGAGCAGTACTTC.

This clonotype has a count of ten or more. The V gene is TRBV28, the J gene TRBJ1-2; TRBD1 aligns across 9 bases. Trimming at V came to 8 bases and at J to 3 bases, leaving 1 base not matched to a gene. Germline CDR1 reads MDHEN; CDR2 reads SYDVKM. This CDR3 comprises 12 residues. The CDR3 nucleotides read TGTGCCAGCCGACAGGGGGACTATGGCTACACCTTC. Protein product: CASRQGDYGYTF.